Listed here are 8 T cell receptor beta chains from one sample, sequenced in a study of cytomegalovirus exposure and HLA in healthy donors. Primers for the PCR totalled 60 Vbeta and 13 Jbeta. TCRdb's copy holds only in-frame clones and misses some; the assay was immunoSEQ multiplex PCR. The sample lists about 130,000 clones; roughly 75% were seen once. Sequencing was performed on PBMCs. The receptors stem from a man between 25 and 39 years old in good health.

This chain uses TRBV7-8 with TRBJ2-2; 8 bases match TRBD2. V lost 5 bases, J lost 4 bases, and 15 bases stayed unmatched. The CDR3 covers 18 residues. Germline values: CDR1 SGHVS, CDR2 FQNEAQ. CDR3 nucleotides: TGTGCCAGCAGCCCGTACTGGGGGACTAGAGGGGGCACCGGGGAGCTGTTTTTT. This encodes CASSPYWGTRGGTGELFF.

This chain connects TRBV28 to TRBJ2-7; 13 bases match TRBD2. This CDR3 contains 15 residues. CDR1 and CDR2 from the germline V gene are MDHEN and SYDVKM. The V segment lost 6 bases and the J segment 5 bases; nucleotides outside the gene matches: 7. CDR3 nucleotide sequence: TGTGCCAGCAGCAACCCCGGGACTAGCGGGAACGAGCAGTACTTC. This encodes CASSNPGTSGNEQYF.

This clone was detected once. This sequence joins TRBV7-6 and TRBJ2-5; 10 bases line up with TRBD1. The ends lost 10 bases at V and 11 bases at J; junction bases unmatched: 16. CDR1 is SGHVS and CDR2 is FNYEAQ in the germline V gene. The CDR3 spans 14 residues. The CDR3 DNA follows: TGTGCCACCGGCCCGGGACAGGGGTTTGGAGAGCAGTACTTC. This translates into CATGPGQGFGEQYF.

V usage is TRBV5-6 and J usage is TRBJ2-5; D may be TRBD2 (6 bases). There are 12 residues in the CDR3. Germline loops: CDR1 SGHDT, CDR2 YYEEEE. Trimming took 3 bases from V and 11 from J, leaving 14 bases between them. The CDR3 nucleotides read TGTGCCAGCAGCTGGGCGAGGAGGGAGCAGTACTTC. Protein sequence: CASSWARREQYF.

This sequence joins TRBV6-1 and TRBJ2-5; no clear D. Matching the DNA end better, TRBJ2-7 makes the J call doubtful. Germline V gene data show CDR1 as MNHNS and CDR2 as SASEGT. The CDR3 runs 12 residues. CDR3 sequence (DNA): TGTGCCAGCAGCCTGGTGGTCCACGAGCAGTACTTC. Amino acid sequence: CASSLVVHEQYF.

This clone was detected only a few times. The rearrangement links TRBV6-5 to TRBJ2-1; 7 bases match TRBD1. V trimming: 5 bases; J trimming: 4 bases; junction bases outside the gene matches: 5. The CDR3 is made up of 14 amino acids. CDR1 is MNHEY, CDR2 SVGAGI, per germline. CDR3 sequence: CASSATGEYNEQFF. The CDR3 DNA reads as TGTGCCAGCAGTGCAACAGGGGAGTACAATGAGCAGTTCTTC.

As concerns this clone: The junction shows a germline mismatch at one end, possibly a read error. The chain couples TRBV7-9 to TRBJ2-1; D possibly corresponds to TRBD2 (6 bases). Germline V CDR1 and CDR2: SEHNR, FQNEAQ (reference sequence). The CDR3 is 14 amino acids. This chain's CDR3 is CSSSWGGPSNEQFF. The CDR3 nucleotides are TGTTCCAGCAGCTGGGGAGGCCCTTCGAATGAGCAGTTCTTC.

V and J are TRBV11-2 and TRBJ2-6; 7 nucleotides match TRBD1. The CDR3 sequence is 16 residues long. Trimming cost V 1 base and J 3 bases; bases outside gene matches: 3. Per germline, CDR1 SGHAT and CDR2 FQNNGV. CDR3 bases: TGTGCCAGCAGCTTAGGTAGGGGGCTTGGGGCCAACGTCCTGACTTTC. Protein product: CASSLGRGLGANVLTF.